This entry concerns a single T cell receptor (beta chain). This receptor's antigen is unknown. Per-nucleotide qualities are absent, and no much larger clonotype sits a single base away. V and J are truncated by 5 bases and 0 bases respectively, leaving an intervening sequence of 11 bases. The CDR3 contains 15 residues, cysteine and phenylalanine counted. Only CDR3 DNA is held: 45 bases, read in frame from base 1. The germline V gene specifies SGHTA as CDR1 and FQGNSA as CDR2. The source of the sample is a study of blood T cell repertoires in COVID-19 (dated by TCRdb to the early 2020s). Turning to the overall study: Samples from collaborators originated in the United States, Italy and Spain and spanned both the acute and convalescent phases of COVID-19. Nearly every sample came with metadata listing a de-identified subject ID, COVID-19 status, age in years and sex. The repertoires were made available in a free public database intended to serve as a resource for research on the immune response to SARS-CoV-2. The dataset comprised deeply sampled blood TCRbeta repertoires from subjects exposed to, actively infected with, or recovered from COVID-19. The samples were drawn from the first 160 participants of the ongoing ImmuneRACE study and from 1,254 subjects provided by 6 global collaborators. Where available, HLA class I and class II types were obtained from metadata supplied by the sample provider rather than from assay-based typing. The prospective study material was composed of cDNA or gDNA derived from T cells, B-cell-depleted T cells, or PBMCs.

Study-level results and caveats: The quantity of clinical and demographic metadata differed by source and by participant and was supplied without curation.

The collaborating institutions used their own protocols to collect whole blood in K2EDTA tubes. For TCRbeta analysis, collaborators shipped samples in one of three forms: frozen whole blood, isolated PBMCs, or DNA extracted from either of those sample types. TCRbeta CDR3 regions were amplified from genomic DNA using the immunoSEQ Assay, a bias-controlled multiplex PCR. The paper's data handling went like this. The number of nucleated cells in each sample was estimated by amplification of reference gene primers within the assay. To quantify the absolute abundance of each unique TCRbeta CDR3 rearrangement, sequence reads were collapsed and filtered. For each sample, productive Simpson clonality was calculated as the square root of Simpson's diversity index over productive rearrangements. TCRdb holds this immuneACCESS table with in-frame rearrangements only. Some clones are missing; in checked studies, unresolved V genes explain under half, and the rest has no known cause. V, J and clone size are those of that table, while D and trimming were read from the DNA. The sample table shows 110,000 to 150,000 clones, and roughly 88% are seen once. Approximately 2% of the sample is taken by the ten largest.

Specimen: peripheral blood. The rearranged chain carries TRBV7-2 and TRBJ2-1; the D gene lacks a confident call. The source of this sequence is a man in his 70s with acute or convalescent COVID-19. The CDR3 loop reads CASSGWRSSYNEQFF. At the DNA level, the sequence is TGTGCCAGCAGCGGGTGGCGGAGCTCCTACAATGAGCAGTTCTTC.